This TCR beta chain was identified during a study of cytomegalovirus exposure and HLA in healthy donors (dated by TCRdb to about 2017). Regarding the study in general: An earlier analysis of 587 of the donors reported about 250 Gb of sequence data and 100 million to 140 million unique TCR beta sequences from about 200 million T cells. Class I and class II HLA loci were covered by the typing at four-digit resolution. Alongside the repertoire data, information on donor age, sex, ethnicity and CMV serostatus was compiled. The genetic ancestry cluster associated with self-reported Caucasian donors included about 84% of the roughly 400 genotyped donors. An earlier analysis of fewer than 750 of the donors used high-throughput TCR beta sequencing to judge whether each TCR beta V gene segment behaved as functional or pseudogenic. A separate validation cohort of over a hundred different subjects was used in addition to the 666-subject first cohort. Among roughly 400 genotyped donors of the cohort, an average of about 220,000 unique TCR beta nucleotide sequences was sequenced per donor, of which roughly 18% were non-productive. Because of strong linkage in the cohort, roughly five DR-DQ haplotypes were treated as single units for association and clustering. The number of donors typed differed by locus, with 629-630 for A, B, C, DRB1 and DQB1, 522 for DQA1, over 600 for DPA1, and around 430 for DPB1. Every discovery cohort repertoire had been produced on one sequencing platform. A later genetic analysis took genome-wide SNP genotypes for about 60% of the roughly 670 donors and used that subset as a discovery cohort. An early release that covered about 600 HLA-typed donors contained around 330 gigabases of sequencing data and around 85 million unique TCR sequences. The study aimed to test whether cataloging public T cell receptors could reveal signatures of past pathogen exposure. High-throughput TCR immunosequencing, statistical association of individual TCRs with disease status, and machine learning were combined to predict cytomegalovirus infection status. A later analysis re-analyzed previously published TCR beta repertoires from about 600 donors and added high-resolution HLA genotyping to study TCR occurrence patterns. The study profiled the T cell repertoires of 550 to 700 subjects by immunosequencing and related them to cytomegalovirus serostatus. The later analysis used no new phenotypic data to find candidate immune exposures, relying instead on TCR beta sequences and their occurrence across donors.

Libraries were made using the immunoSEQ multiplex PCR assay. The multiplex PCR relied on a mix of 60 forward primers for TCR Vbeta segments and 13 reverse primers for TCR Jbeta segments. The CDR3 region of rearranged TCR beta genes was amplified from genomic DNA with a multiplex PCR assay. Amplified TCR beta libraries were sequenced as 87-base-pair reads on the Illumina HiSeq System. The original methods were these. Across the 600 to 700 repertoires, a later analysis counted tens of millions of unique TCR beta chains, roughly 11 million of which were shared by at least two donors. A nearest-neighbor algorithm error-corrected the raw reads and collapsed the reads into unique sequences, merging closely related sequences to remove PCR and sequencing errors. To assign V, D and J gene segments, CDR3 sequences were aligned to IMGT reference sequences. For a sequence to be retained, a match of at least six nucleotides was required to both a V gene segment and a J gene segment. A rearrangement was called productive if the CDR3 had no stop codons and remained in frame with V and J, and every other rearrangement was called non-productive. Following IMGT convention, CDR3 was defined as the stretch from the second conserved V-encoded cysteine up to the conserved J-encoded phenylalanine. Sequences without an unambiguous match to a single V gene segment were excluded from the earlier analysis of a few hundred of the donors. In an earlier analysis of several hundred of the donors, V segments were called functional above 56.7% productive rearrangements and were called segregating when the between-donor standard deviation exceeded 5%. A statistical classification framework was built to diagnose cytomegalovirus status from the catalog of TCR beta chain sequences. A later analysis assigned V and J genes by comparing TCR nucleotide sequences with IMGT/GENE-DB human TR gene sequences. A later analysis assigned CDR3 sequences and most-parsimonious VDJ recombination scenarios with the TCRdist pipeline. A later analysis defined each TCR beta chain by its CDR3 amino acid sequence plus V-gene family, and excluded reads lacking a unique V-gene family. In a later analysis, approximately 640 highly shared, low-generation-probability nucleotide sequences were removed to address suspected cross-contamination and a sequencing artifact. For each public chain, a later analysis derived a clonal expansion index from normalized ranks of inferred template counts within each repertoire. In a later analysis, generation probabilities were computed using a VDJ recombination model fitted to out-of-frame rearrangements, and the results were checked against IGoR. In a later analysis, TCR-TCR, TCR-HLA and TCR-CMV co-occurrence was scored with hypergeometric tests, and a repertoire-size bias correction was applied to TCR pairs. False discovery rates were estimated in a later analysis by permuting HLA or CMV assignments 20 times. In a later analysis, co-occurring TCRs were grouped using DBSCAN, with TCRdist sequence similarity added in when clustering inside HLA-allele-positive subsets. For co-occurrence clustering, repertoires with fewer than 30,000 or more than 120,000 public chains were excluded, along with about five repertoires with anomalous nucleotide sharing. TCRdb re-hosts the immuneACCESS table, in-frame sequences only. Its copies lack some clones; in the studies checked, an unresolved V gene accounts for under half of them, and the cause for the rest is not known. The V and J calls and clone size are taken from that table; D and trimming were inferred from the DNA. This sample comprises under 200,000 clones, about 85% of them detected only once. Approximately 0.39% of the sample is taken by the ten largest.

From the cysteine through the phenylalanine, the CDR3 covers 13 amino acids. Of all the DNA, just the CDR3 is kept, 39 bases in frame from base 1. Sequences LNHDA (CDR1) and SQIVND (CDR2) are obtained from the germline V gene (reference sequence). V gives up 7 bases and J gives up 7 bases, and the segment between their germline ends measures 13 bases. Broader findings and caveats from the paper: According to a later genetic analysis, donors in an Asian-associated ancestry cluster had fewer N-insertions in productive TCRs than the approximately 700-donor mean. Roughly uniform sequencing depth across donors was assumed in presence/absence analyses, although this assumption may not hold. The sequencing pipeline was judged likely to have produced a cluster of highly shared sequence variants as a technical artifact. Assigning TCR associations to individual alleles was difficult when HLA alleles, especially DR and DQ, strongly co-occurred. A later analysis found that HLA-associated TCR beta chains were more clonally expanded and had lower generation probabilities than equally common non-associated chains. Three of the identified cytomegalovirus-associated TCR beta chains were confirmed in vitro to be specific for cytomegalovirus antigens. Immune exposure information for the cohort was limited to CMV serostatus. In the study, around 150 TCR beta chains were listed as associated with cytomegalovirus. The classifier was reported to diagnose cytomegalovirus status with high specificity and sensitivity in both the original cohort and the validation cohort. Because counts were too low, roughly 18 rarely observed V segments, including chromosome 9 orphons, were left out of the earlier analysis of over 550 of the donors. According to a later analysis, most CMV-associated TCR beta chains appeared to be HLA-restricted, and the HLA associations seemed to be driven largely by CMV exposure. Only TCR beta chains were sequenced in this cohort, and the absence of alpha or paired-chain data limited detectable features. Correlated functional status among segregating V segments might reflect linkage disequilibrium, but an unknown experimental factor could not be ruled out. HLA typing was unavailable for some donors at each locus, so association tests used only the typed subset. In an earlier analysis of roughly 500 of the donors, most TCR beta V segments appeared in productive rearrangements about 87% or about 30% of the time, broadly matching IMGT annotations. According to a later analysis, TCR association rates differed among HLA loci, with DRB1 alleles showing the most associated TCRs and HLA-C alleles showing the fewest. Several of the top co-occurrence clusters appeared to be linked to parvovirus B19, influenza, CMV and Epstein-Barr virus, according to a later analysis. Across donors, most TCR sequences were observed very rarely, whereas some public TCRs were present in many individuals. It was suggested by the authors that the approach could potentially be generalized to other disease states and immunological phenotypes. A later genetic analysis associated a missense DCLRE1C variant with V-gene and J-gene trimming of TCR beta chains, and an independent cohort replicated the association. A further reported finding was that TCR beta sequences accurately predicted the HLA-A and HLA-B alleles for most subjects in the first cohort. Some IMGT-functional V segments, including TRBV6-2 and TRBV6-3, could not be distinguished by the 87-base-pair reads and were therefore excluded. At a false discovery rate of 0.05, a later analysis linked 16,951 TCR beta sequences to specific HLA alleles.

A word on this clone: The antigen this receptor binds is unknown. No qualities accompany the bases; no much larger clone lies one base away.

In total, approximately 610 healthy bone marrow donors made up the cohort. All cohort members were sampled while nominally healthy, although unrecorded immune exposures were likely present. The donor tested CMV seropositive, placing the donor among the 289 seropositive members of the cohort. Each donor provided a peripheral blood sample, and peripheral blood mononuclear cells were used for TCR beta sequencing. Genomic DNA was extracted from the blood cell samples with the Qiagen DNeasy Blood Extraction Kit. The specimen was PBMCs. This chain joins TRBV19 to TRBJ1-4, and possibly TRBD1, on 5 matching bases. This sequence originates from a male donor in good health and CMV-seropositive. For the CDR3, the sequence is CASNGGGAEKLFF. The bases are TGTGCCAGTAACGGGGGAGGGGCTGAAAAACTGTTTTTT.